This T cell receptor beta chain was observed in a study of STAT5B mutations in CD4+ large granular lymphocyte leukemia. TCRdb's copy holds only in-frame clones and misses some; the assay was immunoSEQ multiplex PCR. Of about 46,000 clones listed, approximately 84% are singletons. Sample: CD4+ T cells from blood buffy coats. The TCR comes from a human donor in good health.

CDR3 nucleotides: TGTGCCAGCAGCTTAGGTCGGAGCTCTGGAAACACCATATATTTT. Its protein is CASSLGRSSGNTIYF. The chain couples TRBV7-9 to TRBJ1-3; no clear D. Germline lookup yields CDR1 SEHNR and CDR2 FQNEAQ (reference sequence). The CDR3 totals 15 residues. Trimming cost V 1 base and J 0 bases, with 7 bases left between them.